This TCR beta chain was found in a study of human T cells and chemical hapten exposure. Regarding the study as a whole: DPC sensitization did not alter TCRs above 1 in 1000 frequency.

This clonotype was recorded at least ten times. No antigen is known for it. TCRdb recomputed calls from the RACE reads with MiXCR, one row per CDR3 protein. The table includes about 77,000 distinct CDR3 sequences, around 9.4% detected once. Time point given: healthy volunteer bleed at 6 weeks. Total RNA came from unfractionated whole blood. The CDR3 runs to 14 residues. V lost 3 bases to trimming and J lost 5 bases; unmatched junction nucleotides: 4. The TCR originated in a female donor in good health. Some clones in this sample may be carry-over from other donors' samples. V and J are TRBV12-3 or TRBV12-4 and TRBJ2-3, with TRBD1 matching over 8 bases. Sequenced: whole blood. This chain's CDR3 is CASSFRQGIDTQYF. As DNA, the CDR3 is TGTGCCAGCAGTTTCAGACAGGGGATAGATACGCAGTATTTT.